A selection of T cell receptor beta chains follows, all from one sample in a study of blood T cell repertoires in COVID-19. Profiled with immunoSEQ multiplex PCR; TCRdb holds only in-frame clones, not every one. The top ten clones hold under 7% of a sample with approximately 52,000 clones, around 90% of them seen once. Specimen: peripheral blood. These receptors originate from a man aged 45-60 years with active COVID-19. The CDR3 runs from the conserved cysteine through the conserved F or W. A D gene is named only where the DNA matches it firmly. For some rows the clone size is stated as once, few or many, or as a class when expanded; others skip it.

TGTGCCAGCTCACCAACTAGCGGGGAGGATGCGGATACGCAGTATTTT	CASSPTSGEDADTQYF	TRBV18	-	TRBJ2-3	TRBD2
TGTGCCACCAGTGATTTAACTAGCGGGGGGGATAGAGAGACCCAGTACTTC	CATSDLTSGGDRETQYF	TRBV24-1	-	TRBJ2-5	TRBD2
TGCGCCAGCAGCTTGGGGCCCCAGGGGGCTTCGAACACCGGGGAGCTGTTTTTT	CASSLGPQGASNTGELFF	TRBV5-1	-	TRBJ2-2	TRBD1
TGTGCCAGCAGGACGCAACTAGCGGGAGGGCCCGACGAGCAGTACTTC	CASRTQLAGGPDEQYF	TRBV2	-	TRBJ2-7	TRBD2
TGTGCCACCTCTCGAGGGAGCTCCTACAATGAGCAGTTCTTC	CATSRGSSYNEQFF	TRBV24-1	-	TRBJ2-1	-
TGTGCCAGCAGCTTGGAACTAGCGGGGGGTTTCACAGATACGCAGTATTTT	CASSLELAGGFTDTQYF	TRBV5-6	-	TRBJ2-3	TRBD2
TGTGCCAGCTCACCAACTACTATAGCGGGAGCGGATACGCAGTATTTT	CASSPTTIAGADTQYF	TRBV18	-	TRBJ2-3	TRBD2
TGCGCCAGCAGACCGGACAGGGGGCCCTACGAGCAGTACTTC	CASRPDRGPYEQYF	TRBV5-1	-	TRBJ2-7	TRBD1
TGTGCCAGCAGGCCACTGACAGCTATGAACACTGAAGCTTTCTTT	CASRPLTAMNTEAFF	TRBV28	once	TRBJ1-1	-
TGTGCCAGCAGCTCGCTTTATACAGGAAACACCTACGAGCAGTACTTC	CASSSLYTGNTYEQYF	TRBV11-2	-	TRBJ2-7	-
TGTGCCTGGGAGAAGTCTAGCGGACTGAATACGCAGTATTTT	CAWEKSSGLNTQYF	TRBV30	-	TRBJ2-3	TRBD2
TGCGCCAGCAGCCCCCGGGACAGGGGTTATGGCTACACCTTC	CASSPRDRGYGYTF	TRBV4-1	-	TRBJ1-2	TRBD1
TGTGCCAGCAGCCAACCCCCAGGGGGTCCCCTCCACTTT	CASSQPPGGPLHF	TRBV3-1/TRBV3-2	few	TRBJ1-6	TRBD1
TGTGCCACCAGGCAGTTAAACACCTTC	CATRQLNTF	TRBV24-1	-	TRBJ1-2	-
TGTGCCAGCTCACTCGGGACAGGGGGAGGGCAGCCCCAGCATTTT	CASSLGTGGGQPQHF	TRBV18	-	TRBJ1-5	TRBD1
TGTGCCGGGGCGGGGGGCCCTAGCACAGATACGCAGTATTTT	CAGAGGPSTDTQYF	TRBV6-6	once	TRBJ2-3	TRBD2
TGTGCCAGCAGTGAATTATATGGAGGCGGTTGGGAGACCCAGTACTTC	CASSELYGGGWETQYF	TRBV6-1	-	TRBJ2-5	-
TGCGCCAGCAGCAATCGACAGGGGGCCTCCTACGAGCAGTACTTC	CASSNRQGASYEQYF	TRBV4-3	-	TRBJ2-7	TRBD1
TGTGCCAGCAGTTCTCTTGGGACAGGGTCCTATGGCTACACCTTC	CASSSLGTGSYGYTF	TRBV27	-	TRBJ1-2	TRBD1
TGTGCCAGCAGCCCATCCTCCGGACAGGGGTCCTGCGAGCAGTACTTC	CASSPSSGQGSCEQYF	TRBV3-1/TRBV3-2	few	TRBJ2-7	TRBD1
TGTGCCAGCTCACGCTCCGGGACTAGCGCCCACGAGCAGTACTTC	CASSRSGTSAHEQYF	TRBV18	-	TRBJ2-7	TRBD2
TGTGCCAGCACCGCTAGCGGGAGTAGGACAGATACGCAGTATTTT	CASTASGSRTDTQYF	TRBV2	-	TRBJ2-3	TRBD2
TGTGCCAGCAGCTTGCCAGAGGGCAATGAGCAGTTCTTC	CASSLPEGNEQFF	TRBV7-2	-	TRBJ2-1	-
TGTGCCTGGACTAGGGGGCCCACAGATACGCAGTATTTT	CAWTRGPTDTQYF	TRBV30	-	TRBJ2-3	TRBD1
TGTGCCAGCAGCCAAGATGACAATTGGTGGGAGACCCAGTACTTC	CASSQDDNWWETQYF	TRBV14	-	TRBJ2-5	-
TGTGCCAGCAGCTTGGGGGGACTAGCAGTTTACAATGAGCAGTTCTTC	CASSLGGLAVYNEQFF	TRBV5-4	-	TRBJ2-1	TRBD2
TGTGCCAGCAGCTTCGACAAGTATAGGACCTTC	CASSFDKYRTF	TRBV5-6	-	TRBJ1-2	-
TGTGCCAGCAGCCCCCGACAGACTAGCGGGGGGGCGGCGCAGTATTTT	CASSPRQTSGGAAQYF	TRBV7-2	-	TRBJ2-3	TRBD2
TGTGCCAGCAGCCACAAGCGGAGAACCACAGATACGCAGTATTTT	CASSHKRRTTDTQYF	TRBV3-1/TRBV3-2	-	TRBJ2-3	-
TGCGCCAGCAGCCAAGATCCCGCTAGCGGGCTGGAGGGTGGGCAGTACTTC	CASSQDPASGLEGGQYF	TRBV4-1	-	TRBJ2-7	TRBD2
TGTGCCAGCAGCTCTGGGACAGGCGGTAGAGCTTTCTTT	CASSSGTGGRAFF	TRBV5-5	-	TRBJ1-1	TRBD1
TGTGCCAGCACCCTGGGGGGACAGCTAAACACTGAAGCTTTCTTT	CASTLGGQLNTEAFF	TRBV6-5	-	TRBJ1-1	TRBD1
TGTGCCAGCAGCTTAGAGTTCAGGGGGCAAACTGAAGCTTTCTTT	CASSLEFRGQTEAFF	TRBV7-8	-	TRBJ1-1	TRBD1
TGCAGTGCTAGTAGCAGGGTAGGATTGGTAGCTTTCTTT	CSASSRVGLVAFF	TRBV20-1	-	TRBJ1-1	-
TGTGCCAGCAGCTTATGGCCCAACCAAGAGACCCAGTACTTC	CASSLWPNQETQYF	TRBV7-2	-	TRBJ2-5	-
TGTGCCACCAGCAAAGGGGGGGGGACCACTGAAGCTTTCTTT	CATSKGGGTTEAFF	TRBV15	-	TRBJ1-1	-
TGTGCCAGCAGCTTGGCCCAGGGTCTTAATCAGCCCCAGCATTTT	CASSLAQGLNQPQHF	TRBV7-2	-	TRBJ1-5	-
TGTGCCAGCAGCTGGGGACTAGCGGGAGTGGGAGAGACCCAGTACTTC	CASSWGLAGVGETQYF	TRBV5-6	-	TRBJ2-5	TRBD2
TGTGCCAGCACCGGTTCGGGGTCAACCCGGAGTACGCAGTATTTT	CASTGSGSTRSTQYF	TRBV28	-	TRBJ2-3	-
TGTGCCAGTAGCACCACCTCGACTCTGCGGGACTATAATTCACCCCTCCACTTT	CASSTTSTLRDYNSPLHF	TRBV19	-	TRBJ1-6	-
TGTGCCAGCTTGTGGGGACAGAGCTATAATTCACCCCTCCACTTT	CASLWGQSYNSPLHF	TRBV6-5	-	TRBJ1-6	TRBD1
TGTGCTAGTGGTTTGGGCCAGGGTGCTACGCAGTATTTT	CASGLGQGATQYF	TRBV12-5	-	TRBJ2-3	-
TGTGCCAGCAGCCTCTCCCCACAAACCCAGTACTTC	CASSLSPQTQYF	TRBV7-2	-	TRBJ2-5	-
TGCGCCAGCTCAACAGGGGACCTGAACACCGGGGAGCTGTTTTTT	CASSTGDLNTGELFF	TRBV5-1	-	TRBJ2-2	TRBD1
TGTGCCTGGAGTCCAGCGGGACGGCTAGCCAAAAACATTCAGTACTTC	CAWSPAGRLAKNIQYF	TRBV30	-	TRBJ2-4	TRBD2
TGTGCCTGGACCATCAGGTGGGGCGAAAAACTGTTTTTT	CAWTIRWGEKLFF	TRBV30	-	TRBJ1-4	-